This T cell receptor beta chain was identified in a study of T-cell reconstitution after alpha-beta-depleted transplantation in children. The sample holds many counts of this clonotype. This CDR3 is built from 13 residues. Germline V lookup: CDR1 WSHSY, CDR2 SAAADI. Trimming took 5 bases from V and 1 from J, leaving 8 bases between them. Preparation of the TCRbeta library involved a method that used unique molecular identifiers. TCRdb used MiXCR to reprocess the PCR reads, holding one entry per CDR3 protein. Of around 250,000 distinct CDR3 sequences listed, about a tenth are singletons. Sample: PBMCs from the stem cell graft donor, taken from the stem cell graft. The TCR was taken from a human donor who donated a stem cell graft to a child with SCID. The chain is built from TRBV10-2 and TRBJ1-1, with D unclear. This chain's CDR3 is CASSTQRNTEAFF. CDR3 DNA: TGCGCCAGCAGTACGCAGCGGAACACTGAAGCTTTCTTT.